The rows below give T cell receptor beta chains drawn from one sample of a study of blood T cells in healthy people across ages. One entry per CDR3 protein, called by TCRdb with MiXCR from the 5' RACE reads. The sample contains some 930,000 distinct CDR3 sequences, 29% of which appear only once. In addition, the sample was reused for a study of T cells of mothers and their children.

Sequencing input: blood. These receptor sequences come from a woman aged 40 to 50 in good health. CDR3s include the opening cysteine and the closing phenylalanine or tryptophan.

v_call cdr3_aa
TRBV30 CAWSAVSGNQPQHF
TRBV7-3 CASSPLSSSNEQFF
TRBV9 CASSVATGSQYGYTF
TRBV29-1 CSVVKLTGVSYEQYF
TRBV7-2 CAGSLDLEQFF
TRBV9 CASSLGLDNSPLHF
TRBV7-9 CASSLIGWNYGYTF
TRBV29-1 CSALLWGSREKLFF
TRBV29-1 CSVVIQGRGNQPQHF
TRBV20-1 CSARGAPSYNEQFF
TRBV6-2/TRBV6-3 CASLGHPNTGELFF
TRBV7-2 CASSLALAGGQPQHF
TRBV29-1 CSAQGDHGSPLHF
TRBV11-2 CASSPGTGTNIQYF
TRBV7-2 CASRDWGVVRYGYTF
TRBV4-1 CASTLFGGRQSEAYGYTF
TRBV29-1 CSVVGGISYNEQYF
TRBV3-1 CASSRTSGGAIEQFF
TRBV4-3 CARSQRDRAHEQYF
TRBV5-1 CASGEGQTRNNEQFF
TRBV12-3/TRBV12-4 CASTSGGYGYTF
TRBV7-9 CASSPLPGFGYTF
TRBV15 CATSRANYGYTF
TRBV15 CATSRDHRGEAFF
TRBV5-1 CASSPAGQRYEQFF
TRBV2 CASSWTDVSYEQYF
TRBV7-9 CASSAQGEQYF
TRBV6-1 CASSRRDGEAFF
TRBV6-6 CASSPGAGTGELFF
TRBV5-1 CASSWDRAVDGSPLHF
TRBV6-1 CASRWDTNSNQPQHF